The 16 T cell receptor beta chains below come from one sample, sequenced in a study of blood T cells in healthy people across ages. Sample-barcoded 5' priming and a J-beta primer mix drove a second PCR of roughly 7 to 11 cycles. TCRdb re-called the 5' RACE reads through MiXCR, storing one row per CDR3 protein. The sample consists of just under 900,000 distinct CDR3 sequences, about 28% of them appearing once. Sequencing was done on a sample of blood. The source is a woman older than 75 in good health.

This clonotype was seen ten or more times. The CDR3, as DNA: TGTGCCAGCAGCAAAGTCGACGAGAACCAAGAGACCCAGTACTTC. Amino acids: CASSKVDENQETQYF. The chain recombines TRBV21-1 with TRBJ2-5. TRBV21-1 is a pseudogene locus. The length of the CDR3 is 15 residues.

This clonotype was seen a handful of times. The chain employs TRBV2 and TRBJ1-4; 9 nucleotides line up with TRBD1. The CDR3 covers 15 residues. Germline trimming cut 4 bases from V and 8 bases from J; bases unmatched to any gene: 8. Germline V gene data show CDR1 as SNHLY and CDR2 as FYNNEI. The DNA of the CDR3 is TGTGCCAGCAGTGGGGACAGGGCCCCTTGGGAAAAACTGTTTTTT. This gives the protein CASSGDRAPWEKLFF.

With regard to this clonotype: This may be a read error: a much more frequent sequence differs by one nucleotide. This chain's CDR3 is CSASRAGMRNSPPHF. The DNA of the CDR3 is TGCAGTGCTAGTAGAGCTGGGATGAGGAATTCACCCCCCCACTTT. The V gene is TRBV20-1, the J gene TRBJ1-6; D is uncertain. The CDR3 runs to 15 residues. Germline CDR1 reads DFQATT; CDR2 reads SNEGSKA (reference sequence).

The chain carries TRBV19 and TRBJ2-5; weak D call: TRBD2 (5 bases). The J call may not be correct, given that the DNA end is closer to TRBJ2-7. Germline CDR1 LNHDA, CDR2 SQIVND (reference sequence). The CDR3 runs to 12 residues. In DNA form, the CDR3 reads TGTGCCAGTACCGCCTCCCGGGGCGAGCAGTACTTC. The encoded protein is CASTASRGEQYF.

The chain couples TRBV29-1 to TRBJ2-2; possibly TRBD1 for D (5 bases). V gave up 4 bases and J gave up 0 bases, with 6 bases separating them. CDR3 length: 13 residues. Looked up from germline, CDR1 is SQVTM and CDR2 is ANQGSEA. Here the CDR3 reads CSVVGANTGELFF. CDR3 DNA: TGCAGCGTTGTAGGGGCGAACACCGGGGAGCTGTTTTTT.

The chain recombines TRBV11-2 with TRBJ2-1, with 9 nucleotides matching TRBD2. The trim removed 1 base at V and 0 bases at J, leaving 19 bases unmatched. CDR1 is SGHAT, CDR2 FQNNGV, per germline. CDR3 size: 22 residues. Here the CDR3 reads CASSLGGAGGRDDWNSYNEQFF. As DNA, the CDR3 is TGTGCCAGCAGCTTAGGAGGGGCGGGAGGGCGCGACGACTGGAACTCCTACAATGAGCAGTTCTTC.

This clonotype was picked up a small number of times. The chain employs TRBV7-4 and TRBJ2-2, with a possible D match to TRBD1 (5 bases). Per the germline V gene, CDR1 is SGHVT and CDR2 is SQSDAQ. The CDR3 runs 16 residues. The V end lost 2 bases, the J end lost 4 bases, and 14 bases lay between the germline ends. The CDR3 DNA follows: TGTGCCAGCAGCTTATGGAAGGGGCGGTTCACCGGGGAGCTGTTTTTT. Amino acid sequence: CASSLWKGRFTGELFF.

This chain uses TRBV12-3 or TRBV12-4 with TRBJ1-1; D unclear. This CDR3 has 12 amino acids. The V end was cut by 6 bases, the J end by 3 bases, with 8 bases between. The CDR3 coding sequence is TGTGCCAGCAGGCCCATGGACACTGAAGCTTTCTTT. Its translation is CASRPMDTEAFF.

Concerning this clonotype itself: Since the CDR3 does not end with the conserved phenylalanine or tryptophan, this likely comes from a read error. The CDR3 bases are TGTGCCAGCAGTTGGAGCAGATCCTACAATGAGCAGTTCATC. Its translation is CASSWSRSYNEQFI. The chain couples TRBV27 to TRBJ2-1; no reliable D call. Per the germline V gene, CDR1 is MNHEY and CDR2 is SMNVEV (reference sequence). The CDR3 sequence is 14 residues long. V shed 4 bases and J shed 1 base, with 8 bases lying between them.

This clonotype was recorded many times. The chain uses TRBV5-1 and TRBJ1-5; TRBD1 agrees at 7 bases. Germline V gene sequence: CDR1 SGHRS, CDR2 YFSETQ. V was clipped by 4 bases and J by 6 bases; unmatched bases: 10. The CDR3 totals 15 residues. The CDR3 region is CASSTEGAQGQPQHF. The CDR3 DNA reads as TGCGCCAGCAGCACCGAGGGGGCGCAGGGTCAGCCCCAGCATTTT.

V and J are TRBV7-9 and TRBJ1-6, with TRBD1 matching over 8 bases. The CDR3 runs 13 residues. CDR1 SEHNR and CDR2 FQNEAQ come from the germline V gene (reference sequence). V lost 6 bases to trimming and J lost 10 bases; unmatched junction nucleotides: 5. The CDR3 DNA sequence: TGTGCCAGCAGGGACAGGGCGGGATCACCCCTCCACTTT. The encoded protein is CASRDRAGSPLHF.

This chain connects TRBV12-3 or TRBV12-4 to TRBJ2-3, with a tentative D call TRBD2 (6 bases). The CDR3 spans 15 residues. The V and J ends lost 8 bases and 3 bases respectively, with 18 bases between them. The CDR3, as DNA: TGTGCCAGCGGACTTAGCGTAGGAGGGACAGATACGCAGTATTTT. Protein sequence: CASGLSVGGTDTQYF.

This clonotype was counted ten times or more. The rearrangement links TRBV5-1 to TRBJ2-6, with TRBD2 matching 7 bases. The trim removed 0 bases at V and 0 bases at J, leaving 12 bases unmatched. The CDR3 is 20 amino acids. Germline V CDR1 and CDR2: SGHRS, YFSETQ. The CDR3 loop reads CASSLAGGAPTYSGANVLTF. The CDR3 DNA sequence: TGCGCCAGCAGCTTGGCGGGGGGAGCCCCAACTTACTCTGGGGCCAACGTCCTGACTTTC.

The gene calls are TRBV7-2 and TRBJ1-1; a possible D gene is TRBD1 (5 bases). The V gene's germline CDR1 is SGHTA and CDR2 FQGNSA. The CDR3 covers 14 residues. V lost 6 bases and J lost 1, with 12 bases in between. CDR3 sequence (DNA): TGTGCCAGCAGACGACAGCGAGGGAACACTGAAGCTTTCTTT. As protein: CASRRQRGNTEAFF.

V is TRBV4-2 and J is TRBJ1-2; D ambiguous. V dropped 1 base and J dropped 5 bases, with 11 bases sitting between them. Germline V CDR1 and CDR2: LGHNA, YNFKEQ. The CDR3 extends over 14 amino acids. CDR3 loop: CASSQVTDWYGYTF. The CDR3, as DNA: TGTGCCAGCAGCCAAGTCACGGACTGGTATGGCTACACCTTC.

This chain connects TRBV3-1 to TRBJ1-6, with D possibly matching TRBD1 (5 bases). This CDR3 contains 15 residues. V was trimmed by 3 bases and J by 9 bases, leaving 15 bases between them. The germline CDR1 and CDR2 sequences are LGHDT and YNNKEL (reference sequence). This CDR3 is CASSQRTGGPSPLHF. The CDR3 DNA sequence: TGTGCCAGCAGCCAGCGTACAGGTGGTCCTTCACCCCTCCACTTT.